The 17 T cell receptor beta chains in this list originate from one sample, sequenced in a study of cytomegalovirus exposure and HLA in healthy donors. With 60 Vbeta and 13 Jbeta primers, the PCR was carried out. Only in-frame clones appear in the TCRdb table, and some are missing; sequencing was by immunoSEQ multiplex PCR. The table lists fewer than 250,000 clones, 70% to 75% of them singletons. The specimen was PBMCs. The source is a man under 40 in good health and CMV-seropositive.

The chain is built from TRBV4-1 and TRBJ2-7, with 14 bases that match TRBD2. CDR1 and CDR2 (germline): MGHRA, YSYEKL. The CDR3 consists of 17 residues. With 5 bases clipped from V and 0 bases from J, the junction kept 6 bases outside the gene matches. CDR3 amino acids: CASSFRTSGRNSYEQYF. CDR3 sequence (DNA): TGCGCCAGCAGCTTCCGGACTAGCGGGAGGAACTCCTACGAGCAGTACTTC.

The V gene is TRBV16, the J gene TRBJ1-2, with D unresolved. V was trimmed by 0 bases and J by 8 bases, leaving 7 bases between them. The CDR3 runs to 12 residues. Per germline, CDR1 KGHSY and CDR2 FQNENV. The CDR3 nucleotides read TGTGCCAGCAGCCAATCTCCCATCGGCTACACCTTC. Protein product: CASSQSPIGYTF. Looking up the rest from reference TRBV16 and TRBJ1-2 gives the full variable domain: GEEVAQTPKHLVRGEGQKAKLYCAPIKGHSYVFWYQQVLKNEFKFLISFQNENVFDETGMPKERFSAKCLPNSPCSLEIQATKLEDSAVYFCASSQSPIGYTFGSGTRLTVV.

CDR3 residues: CASSQDVRQGAGQPQHF. The CDR3 DNA follows: TGCGCCAGCAGCCAAGATGTGAGACAGGGGGCAGGACAGCCCCAGCATTTT. The rearrangement joins TRBV4-3 to TRBJ1-5, with 10 bases identical to TRBD1. CDR3 size: 17 residues. Germline V lookup: CDR1 LGHNA, CDR2 YSLEER. V lost 0 bases and J lost 7; bases outside the gene matches: 9.

V is TRBV19 and J is TRBJ1-1; TRBD1 is a possible D gene (5 bases). From germline, CDR1 is LNHDA and CDR2 SQIVND (reference sequence). The CDR3 loop spans 13 amino acids. V was clipped by 10 bases and J by 0 bases, with 12 bases between them. The CDR3 nucleotides read TGTGCCACCCTCGACAGATTGAACACTGAAGCTTTCTTT. This sequence encodes CATLDRLNTEAFF.

The rearrangement joins TRBV27 to TRBJ2-1; possibly TRBD1 for D (5 bases). V lost 2 bases and J 0 bases, leaving 8 bases between the germline ends. This CDR3 comprises 15 residues. Germline V CDR1 and CDR2: MNHEY, SMNVEV (reference sequence). In DNA form, the CDR3 reads TGTGCCAGCAGTTTAACAGGAAGCTCCTACAATGAGCAGTTCTTC. Encoded protein: CASSLTGSSYNEQFF.

The chain recombines TRBV29-1 with TRBJ1-1; 7 bases are a match to TRBD1. V was clipped by 7 bases and J by 0 bases; unmatched bases: 5. The CDR3 is made up of 13 amino acids. CDR1 and CDR2 (germline): SQVTM, ANQGSEA. CDR3 region: CSGADRVNTEAFF. The CDR3 nucleotides are TGCAGCGGGGCTGACAGGGTGAACACTGAAGCTTTCTTT.

On this clone itself: One end of the junction does not line up with germline, which may come from a read error. The genes are TRBV7-9 and TRBJ2-5; TRBD2 matches 7 bases. Germline CDR1 is SEHNR and CDR2 is FQNEAQ (reference sequence). The CDR3 is 11 residues long. CDR3 sequence: CASSLAGTKDF. Here the CDR3 DNA reads TGTGCCAGCAGCTTAGCCGGGACTAAGGACTTC.

Only one count was recorded for this clone. This rearrangement joins TRBV27 to TRBJ1-3; D unclear. Germline V gene data show CDR1 as MNHEY and CDR2 as SMNVEV (reference sequence). This CDR3 is built from 14 residues. V lost 5 bases, J lost 2 bases, and 10 bases lay in between. The CDR3 bases are TGTGCCAGCAGTGCCTGGGCAACTGGAAACACCATATATTTT. Translating gives CASSAWATGNTIYF.

This clone occurred once. The chain uses TRBV10-1 and TRBJ2-5, with 8 bases matching TRBD2. The CDR3 length is 14 residues. The trim removed 10 bases at V and 4 bases at J, leaving 11 bases unmatched. The germline CDR1 and CDR2 sequences are WNHNN and SYGVQD (reference sequence). CDR3 DNA sequence: TGCGCCACCACGGGGGGGGGTGGGCGAGAGACCCAGTACTTC. Its translation: CATTGGGGRETQYF.

V is TRBV7-9 and J is TRBJ2-1; TRBD2 agrees at 8 bases. CDR1 and CDR2 (germline): SEHNR, FQNEAQ (reference sequence). The CDR3 sequence is 18 residues long. With V trimmed by 2 bases and J by 6 bases, 15 bases remained unmatched. The chain's CDR3 is CASSLRYQGGSGVNEQFF. In DNA form, the CDR3 reads TGTGCCAGCAGCTTAAGGTATCAGGGAGGTAGCGGGGTCAATGAGCAGTTCTTC.

The chain employs TRBV7-2 and TRBJ2-2; no firm D call. This CDR3 contains 14 residues. Germline V CDR1 and CDR2: SGHTA, FQGNSA. Trimming left V 0 bases short and J 4 bases short, with 6 bases between. This CDR3 reads CASSLAGATGELFF. CDR3 sequence (DNA): TGTGCCAGCAGCTTAGCAGGAGCCACCGGGGAGCTGTTTTTT. The whole variable domain, filled in from reference TRBV7-2 and TRBJ2-2, reads GAGVSQSPSNKVTEKGKDVELRCDPISGHTALYWYRQSLGQGLEFLIYFQGNSAPDKSGLPSDRFSAERTGGSVSTLTIQRTQQEDSAVYLCASSLAGATGELFFGEGSRLTVL.

This chain links TRBV19 with TRBJ2-3, with 14 bases aligning to TRBD2. J was trimmed by 3 bases and V by 3 bases; bases with no gene match: 5. This CDR3 contains 17 residues. Germline V gene data show CDR1 as LNHDA and CDR2 as SQIVND (reference sequence). The CDR3 sequence: CASSMETSGRATDTQYF. CDR3 coding DNA: TGTGCCAGTAGTATGGAGACTAGCGGGAGGGCAACAGATACGCAGTATTTT.

V usage is TRBV4-1 and J usage is TRBJ2-5; 7 nucleotides match TRBD1. With the DNA end fitting TRBJ2-7 better, the J assignment may be wrong. This CDR3 comprises 15 residues. Germline loops: CDR1 MGHRA, CDR2 YSYEKL. CDR3 sequence (DNA): TGCGCCAGCAGCCACCGACAGGGACCTACCTACGAGCAGTACTTC. Translated: CASSHRQGPTYEQYF.

The rearrangement joins TRBV6-6 to TRBJ1-1; 9 bases are a match to TRBD1. CDR1 and CDR2 (germline): MNHNY, SVGAGI (reference sequence). V gave up 4 bases and J gave up 10 bases; unmatched junction bases: 7. The CDR3 has 13 residues. CDR3 bases: TGTGCCAGCAGTTCGGGACAGGGCGGGCGAGCTTTCTTT. Its translation is CASSSGQGGRAFF.

The rearrangement links TRBV5-8 to TRBJ2-3; D remains unclear. The CDR3 contains 14 residues. CDR1 SGHTS and CDR2 YDEGEE come from the germline V gene. V lost 7 bases and J 2 bases, leaving 14 bases between the germline ends. The DNA for the CDR3 is TGTGCCAGCCGAGGCTTTTCCTTCACAGATACGCAGTATTTT. As protein: CASRGFSFTDTQYF.

The V gene is TRBV6-1, the J gene TRBJ1-2; 9 bases match TRBD1. V trimming: 1 base; J trimming: 13 bases; junction bases outside the gene matches: 13. CDR3 size: 15 residues. Germline CDR1 is MNHNS and CDR2 is SASEGT. Written as DNA, the CDR3 is TGTGCCAGCAGTGAAGGGGGGACAGGGCGGTTGACCTCCACCTTC. Its protein product is CASSEGGTGRLTSTF.

V gene TRBV30 combines with J gene TRBJ2-1; 7 bases align to TRBD1. This CDR3 region has 14 residues. Germline values: CDR1 GTSNPN, CDR2 SVGIG (reference sequence). V shed 3 bases and J 7 bases; nucleotides not matched to a gene: 9. As DNA, the CDR3 is TGTGCCTGGAGGGGGGCAGGGGGAAGGAATGAGCAGTTCTTC. Translating it yields CAWRGAGGRNEQFF.